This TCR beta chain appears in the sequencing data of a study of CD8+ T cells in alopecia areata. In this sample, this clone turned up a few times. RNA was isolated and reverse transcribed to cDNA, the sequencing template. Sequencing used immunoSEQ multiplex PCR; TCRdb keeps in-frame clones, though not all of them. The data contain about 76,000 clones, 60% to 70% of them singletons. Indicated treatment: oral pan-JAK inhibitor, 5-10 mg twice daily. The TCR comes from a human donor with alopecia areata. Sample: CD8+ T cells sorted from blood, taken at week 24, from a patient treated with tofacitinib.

CDR3: CSVEDTDRLAGRSYEQYF. The CDR3, as DNA: TGCAGCGTTGAAGACACTGACAGGCTAGCGGGGAGATCTTACGAGCAGTACTTC. The chain recombines TRBV29-1 with TRBJ2-7; 9 bases agree with TRBD2. J was trimmed by 4 bases and V by 0 bases; bases with no gene match: 16. This CDR3 spans 18 amino acids. Germline V CDR1 and CDR2: SQVTM, ANQGSEA.